The entry below gives a single TCR beta chain sequence along with its context. No antigen is known for it. The germline gene is not matched at one end of the junction; a read error may be the cause. The length of the CDR3 is 10 residues. Germline CDR1 reads DFQATT; CDR2 reads SNEGSKA (reference sequence). The source of the sample is a study of a mutant IDH1 vaccine in newly diagnosed glioma. Sequencing was performed with immunoSEQ multiplex PCR; in TCRdb, only in-frame clones are kept and a portion is missing. The table includes tens of thousands of clones, roughly 80% detected once. As for time point: week 35, safety follow-up. Doses comprised 300 ug of mutant IDH1 20-mer peptide each, plus topical imiquimod.

This clonotype originated in a man aged 25-45 years with glioma. This specimen was PBMCs, taken from a glioma patient whose treatment included an IDH1 peptide vaccine. This chain links TRBV20-1 with TRBJ2-7; D is ambiguous. Here the CDR3 DNA reads TGCAGTGCTAGAAAGGTGGATCTTCATTTC. This sequence encodes CSARKVDLHF.